Only one count was recorded for the clone carrying this TCR beta chain. What it recognizes is unknown. TCRdb's table, derived via immunoSEQ multiplex PCR, lists solely in-frame clones and lacks some. Counted here are 90,000 to 150,000 clones, roughly 90% occurring once; the ten biggest clones make up under 4.5%. These data come from a study of T cell responses to AZD1222 COVID-19 vaccine. Overall study results and limits: With two AZD1222 doses given, Spike-specific TCR breadth and depth both rose. Baseline antibody screening turned up just five to seven seropositive AZD1222 recipients. The donor cohort was predominantly white British with a female majority, and clonal diversity may have been underestimated. The repertoires were collected only after the peak T cell response.

Trimming removed 7 bases from V and 0 bases from J, with 10 bases in between. The CDR3 consists of 14 residues. Germline V gene data show CDR1 as LNHDA and CDR2 as SQIVND (reference sequence). The starting material was peripheral blood, obtained on day 0 of AZD1222 vaccination. The sequence came from an adult in good health. V usage is TRBV19 and J usage is TRBJ1-5; D call uncertain. The CDR3 bases are TGTGCCAGTAAGGGAGATTATAGCAATCAGCCCCAGCATTTT. Its protein product is CASKGDYSNQPQHF.